This record concerns one TCR beta chain sequence. Its antigen is unknown. No clone much larger than this one lies a single base away; base qualities are absent. The data belong to a study of cytomegalovirus exposure and HLA in healthy donors (dated by TCRdb to about 2017). Background for the entire study: The 666 repertoires of the first cohort and the roughly 120 validation repertoires were produced on the same platform, according to a later analysis. High-throughput TCR immunosequencing, statistical association of individual TCRs with disease status, and machine learning were combined to predict cytomegalovirus infection status. The study aimed to test whether cataloging public T cell receptors could reveal signatures of past pathogen exposure. A separate validation cohort of over 95 different subjects was used in addition to the 666-subject first cohort. Paper-wide results and their limitations: The validation cohort had no HLA typing available for a later analysis, so co-occurrence within that cohort was assessed over all 110 or so repertoires. Most TCR sequences were seen in very few donors, while some public TCRs were found in many individuals. A few of the identified cytomegalovirus-associated TCR beta chains were confirmed in vitro to be specific for cytomegalovirus antigens. In a later analysis, TCRs clustered in the first cohort were found to also tend to co-occur in the roughly 120 validation repertoires, with about 94% of cluster scores above 0. A total of 150 to 200 TCR beta chains were listed by the study as associated with cytomegalovirus. In both the original and validation cohorts, the classifier was reported to diagnose cytomegalovirus status with high specificity and sensitivity. It was suggested by the authors that the approach could potentially be generalized to other disease states and immunological phenotypes.

From a lookup of the germline V gene (reference sequence), CDR1 and CDR2 are GTSNPN and SVGIG. Inclusive of the bounding cysteine and phenylalanine, the CDR3 is 12 residues long. Just CDR3 DNA is preserved here, 36 bases in frame from base 1. V is pared back by 3 bases and J by 2 bases, with 8 bases lying between the germline termini. Separate from the approximately 670-subject first cohort, the validation cohort of 120 subjects was the group to which the donors belonged. The library was generated by the immunoSEQ multiplex PCR assay. The published analysis was carried out like this. A statistical classification framework was built to diagnose cytomegalovirus status from the catalog of TCR beta chain sequences. In TCRdb, the immuneACCESS table is reduced to in-frame sequences with V and J assigned. These tables do not hold every clone; where another copy was compared, an unresolved V gene accounts for under half, and the others remain unexplained. V, J and clone size reflect that table, while D and trimming were determined from the DNA. The sample data list some 120,000 clones, and roughly 84% of these were observed just once. Together, the top ten hold 2.1% of the sample.

The receptor was derived from a woman in her thirties in good health and CMV-seronegative. Here the chain combines TRBV30 and TRBJ2-7, with an unclear D gene assignment. Sequencing was done on a sample of PBMCs. The CDR3 in this case is CAWRARTYEQYF. The bases are TGTGCCTGGAGGGCACGAACCTACGAGCAGTACTTC.